A single sample is the source of the 20 T cell receptor beta chains below, sequenced in a study of T cell changes during pregnancy in multiple sclerosis (dated by TCRdb to the late 2010s). Library preparation used the immunoSEQ multiplex PCR assay. In TCRdb, the immuneACCESS table is reduced to in-frame sequences with V and J assigned. These tables do not hold every clone; where another copy was compared, an unresolved V gene accounts for under half, and the others remain unexplained. The sample records approximately 60,000 clones, approximately 93% of which are singletons. The top ten clonotypes cover 3.2% of the sample. The sample consisted of CD8+ T cells from peripheral blood mononuclear cells, taken in the second trimester of pregnancy. The receptors here all came from a female donor with multiple sclerosis, enrolled in a pregnancy study.

This chain uses TRBV5-1 with TRBJ2-7; maybe TRBD2 (6 bases). Trimming took off 5 bases at V and 4 bases at J, with 25 bases between the two ends. This CDR3 is 17 amino acids long. Looked up from germline, CDR1 is SGHRS and CDR2 is YFSETQ. CDR3 in DNA: TGCGCCAGCAGGGGGGGAGTGACAAATCCCGAAGGTTACGAGCAGTACTTC. Translating it yields CASRGGVTNPEGYEQYF.

The rearrangement joins TRBV10-2 to TRBJ2-7; 10 nucleotides agree with TRBD2. The CDR3 extends over 16 amino acids. Trimming took 2 bases from V and 8 from J; bases not matched to a gene: 12. Germline V lookup: CDR1 WSHSY, CDR2 SAAADI. The CDR3 is CASSENLGLAGDQQYF. CDR3 in DNA: TGCGCCAGCAGTGAGAATCTAGGGCTAGCGGGAGACCAGCAGTACTTC.

CDR3 in DNA: TGTGCCAGTAGCAAGGGGGGGACTCCTTCCTACGAGCAGTACTTC. It yields the protein CASSKGGTPSYEQYF. The chain links TRBV19 to TRBJ2-7; D may be TRBD2 (7 bases). The germline V gene encodes CDR1 LNHDA and CDR2 SQIVND (reference sequence). Trimming pared 6 bases from V and 1 base from J, leaving 16 bases between. The CDR3 length is 15 residues.

The chain recombines TRBV11-2 with TRBJ2-1; 12 nucleotides agree with TRBD2. Per germline, CDR1 SGHAT and CDR2 FQNNGV. Trimming removed 5 bases from V and 6 bases from J; junction bases left unmatched: 11. This CDR3 contains 17 residues. As DNA, the CDR3 is TGTGCCAGCAGCCCGATGACTAGCGGGAGCCCCTTCAATGAGCAGTTCTTC. Amino acids: CASSPMTSGSPFNEQFF.

This sequence joins TRBV7-9 and TRBJ2-7; D remains ambiguous. This CDR3 region has 12 residues. Deletions cut 2 bases from V and 3 bases from J, with 5 bases between. CDR1 SEHNR and CDR2 FQNEAQ come from the germline V gene (reference sequence). The CDR3 nucleotides are TGTGCCAGCAGCTTATCGCGCTACGAGCAGTACTTC. It codes for CASSLSRYEQYF.

The V gene is TRBV2, the J gene TRBJ2-5; 10 nucleotides line up with TRBD1. CDR3 length: 14 amino acids. Trimming at V came to 8 bases and at J to 3 bases, leaving 6 bases not matched to a gene. Germline CDR1 and CDR2: SNHLY and FYNNEI. The CDR3: CASGIGQGEETQYF. The DNA for the CDR3 is TGTGCCAGCGGTATCGGACAGGGGGAAGAGACCCAGTACTTC.

CDR3 in DNA: TGTGCCAGCAGCCGGAACCGACAGCTAACTAACTATGGCTACACCTTC. It translates to CASSRNRQLTNYGYTF. The V and J genes are TRBV7-8 and TRBJ1-2, with D perhaps matching TRBD1 (5 bases). This CDR3 has 16 residues. Germline CDR1 and CDR2: SGHVS and FQNEAQ. Trimming left V 5 bases short and J 0 bases short, with 16 bases between.

This clone was picked up one time. J is TRBJ2-7 and V is TRBV5-1, with TRBD1 matching 8 bases. This CDR3 comprises 14 residues. Germline trimming cut 4 bases from V and 5 bases from J; bases unmatched to any gene: 8. Per germline, CDR1 SGHRS and CDR2 YFSETQ. The CDR3 loop reads CASSLRQGNDEQYF. CDR3 in DNA: TGCGCCAGCAGCCTCAGACAGGGGAACGACGAGCAGTACTTC.

This chain joins TRBV5-4 and TRBJ1-3; D remains unclear. Germline-derived CDR1 and CDR2 are SGHNT and YYREEE (reference sequence). CDR3 length: 20 amino acids. Deletions cut 4 bases from V and 0 bases from J, with 26 bases between. CDR3 residues: CASSLSLGRPVPRSGNTIYF. The CDR3 DNA sequence: TGTGCCAGCAGCCTCTCCCTAGGGAGGCCTGTTCCACGCTCTGGAAACACCATATATTTT.

The chain couples TRBV10-2 to TRBJ1-1; D gene uncertain. CDR3 length: 15 amino acids. Trimming removed 3 bases at V and 4 bases at J, with 15 bases between. Germline CDR1 reads WSHSY; CDR2 reads SAAADI. The DNA for the CDR3 is TGCGCCAGCAGTGAATCGGTCGGTGGGAGCACTGAAGCTTTCTTT. Its protein is CASSESVGGSTEAFF.

This clone was seen only a few times. V gene TRBV19 combines with J gene TRBJ1-2; D is perhaps TRBD1 (5 bases). The ends were cut back, 5 bases at V and 0 bases at J, with 13 bases in the middle. Germline CDR1 and CDR2: LNHDA and SQIVND (reference sequence). CDR3 length: 15 residues. CDR3 in DNA: TGTGCCAGTAGTCCGGTGGGGGGATCTAACTATGGCTACACCTTC. It is translated as CASSPVGGSNYGYTF.

This sequence joins TRBV27 and TRBJ2-2; D uncertain. This CDR3 comprises 11 residues. V was cut by 4 bases and J by 6 bases, with 3 bases left in between. Germline V CDR1 and CDR2: MNHEY, SMNVEV (reference sequence). CDR3 coding DNA: TGTGCCAGCAGTTCCGCCGGGGAGCTGTTTTTT. This encodes CASSSAGELFF.

CDR3 bases: TGTGCCAGCAGCCGGGGGGTCATGAACACTGAAGCTTTCTTT. It yields the protein CASSRGVMNTEAFF. The V call is TRBV2, the J call TRBJ1-1; a possible D gene is TRBD1 (5 bases). The CDR3 covers 14 residues. Trimming took off 6 bases at V and 0 bases at J, with 11 bases between the two ends. CDR1 and CDR2 from the germline V gene are SNHLY and FYNNEI.

The J gene is TRBJ2-7, the V gene TRBV5-4; TRBD2 agrees at 10 bases. Germline lookup yields CDR1 SGHNT and CDR2 YYREEE (reference sequence). The CDR3 consists of 14 residues. After removal of 6 bases from V and 1 base from J, the junction contained 4 bases not matched to a gene. CDR3 protein: CASTRAGGSYEQYF. CDR3 DNA sequence: TGTGCCAGCACCCGAGCGGGAGGGTCCTACGAGCAGTACTTC.

CDR3 in amino acids: CASGRGYEQYF. CDR3 in DNA: TGTGCCAGCGGAAGGGGCTACGAGCAGTACTTC. The V and J genes are TRBV9 and TRBJ2-7; maybe TRBD1 (5 bases). The germline CDR1 and CDR2 sequences are SGDLS and YYNGEE. The CDR3 has 11 residues. The V and J ends lost 7 bases and 3 bases respectively, with 8 bases between them.

The chain's CDR3 is CASSLPGAGPNTEAFF. In nucleotides, the CDR3 is TGCGCCAGCAGCCTGCCTGGGGCAGGACCGAACACTGAAGCTTTCTTT. The chain joins TRBV10-2 to TRBJ1-1; TRBD1 is a possible D gene (5 bases). Trimming removed 6 bases from V and 1 base from J, with 18 bases in between. In germline, CDR1 is WSHSY, CDR2 SAAADI. There are 16 residues in the CDR3.

The chain has TRBV6-5 and TRBJ1-1; D is uncertain. The CDR3 sequence is 15 residues long. Per the germline V gene, CDR1 is MNHEY and CDR2 is SVGAGI. V gave up 0 bases and J gave up 0 bases, with 8 bases separating them. CDR3 amino acids: CASSYSRVMNTEAFF. The CDR3 bases are TGTGCCAGCAGTTACTCGAGGGTGATGAACACTGAAGCTTTCTTT.

The chain recombines TRBV19 with TRBJ1-1; maybe TRBD1 (6 bases). Germline V lookup: CDR1 LNHDA, CDR2 SQIVND (reference sequence). Trimming pared 3 bases from V and 1 base from J, leaving 12 bases between. The CDR3 runs to 15 residues. The CDR3 region is CASSMGTGPNTEAFF. DNA of the CDR3: TGTGCCAGTAGTATGGGTACAGGGCCGAACACTGAAGCTTTCTTT.

V usage is TRBV5-6 and J usage is TRBJ2-7; 13 nucleotides line up with TRBD2. Germline assignment: CDR1 SGHDT and CDR2 YYEEEE. The CDR3 is made up of 15 amino acids. V lost 4 bases, J lost 3 bases, and 4 bases stayed unmatched. CDR3: CASSPGTSGIYEQYF. The CDR3 nucleotides are TGTGCCAGCAGCCCCGGGACTAGCGGGATCTACGAGCAGTACTTC.

The chain has TRBV4-3 and TRBJ1-2, with 9 bases fitting TRBD1. Germline CDR1 is LGHNA and CDR2 is YSLEER. This CDR3 contains 15 residues. The V and J ends lost 0 bases and 4 bases, in that order; junction bases with no gene match: 3. CDR3 sequence (DNA): TGCGCCAGCAGCCAAGATCGGACAGGGGTCTATGGCTACACCTTC. Translated: CASSQDRTGVYGYTF.